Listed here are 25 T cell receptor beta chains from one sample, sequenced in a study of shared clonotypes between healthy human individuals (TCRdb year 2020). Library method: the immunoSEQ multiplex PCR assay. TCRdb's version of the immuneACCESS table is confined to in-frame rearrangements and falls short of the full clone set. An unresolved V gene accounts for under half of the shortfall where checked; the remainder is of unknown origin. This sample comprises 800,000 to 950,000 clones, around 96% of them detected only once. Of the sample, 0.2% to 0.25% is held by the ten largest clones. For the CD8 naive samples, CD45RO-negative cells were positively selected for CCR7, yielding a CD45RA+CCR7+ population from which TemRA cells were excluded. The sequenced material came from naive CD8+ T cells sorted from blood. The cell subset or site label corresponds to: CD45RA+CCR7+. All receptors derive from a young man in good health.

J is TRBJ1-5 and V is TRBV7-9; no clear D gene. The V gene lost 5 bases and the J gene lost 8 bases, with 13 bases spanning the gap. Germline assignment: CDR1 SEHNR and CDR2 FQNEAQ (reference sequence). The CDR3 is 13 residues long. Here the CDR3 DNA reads TGTGCCAGCAGCCTCGGTGAGCAAGAGCCCCAGCATTTT. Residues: CASSLGEQEPQHF.

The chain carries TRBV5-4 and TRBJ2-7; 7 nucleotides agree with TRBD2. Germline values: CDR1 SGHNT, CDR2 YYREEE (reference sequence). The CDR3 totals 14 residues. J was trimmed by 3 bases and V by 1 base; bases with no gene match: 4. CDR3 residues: CASSLSGEGYEQYF. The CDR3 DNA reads TGTGCCAGCAGCTTGTCTGGGGAGGGCTACGAGCAGTACTTC.

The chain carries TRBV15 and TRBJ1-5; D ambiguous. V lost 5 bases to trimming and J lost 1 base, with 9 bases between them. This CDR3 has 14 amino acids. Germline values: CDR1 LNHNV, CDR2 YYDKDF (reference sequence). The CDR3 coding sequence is TGTGCCACCAGCGATAGAGAGAGCAATCAGCCCCAGCATTTT. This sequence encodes CATSDRESNQPQHF.

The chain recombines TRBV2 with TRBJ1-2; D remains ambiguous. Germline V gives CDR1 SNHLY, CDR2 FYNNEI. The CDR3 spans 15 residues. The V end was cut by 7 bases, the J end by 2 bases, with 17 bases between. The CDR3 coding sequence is TGTGCCAGCATCCCCCACCCCAAAGGCAACTATGGCTACACCTTC. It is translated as CASIPHPKGNYGYTF. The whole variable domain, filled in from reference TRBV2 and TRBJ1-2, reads EPEVTQTPSHQVTQMGQEVILRCVPISNHLYFYWYRQILGQKVEFLVSFYNNEISEKSEIFDDQFSVERPDGSNFTLKIRSTKLEDSAMYFCASIPHPKGNYGYTFGSGTRLTVV.

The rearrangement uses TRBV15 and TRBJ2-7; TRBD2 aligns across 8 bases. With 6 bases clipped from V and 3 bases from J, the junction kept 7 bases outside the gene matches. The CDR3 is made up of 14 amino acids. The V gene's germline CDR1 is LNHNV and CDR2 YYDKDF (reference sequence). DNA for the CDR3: TGTGCCACCAGAAACAAGGGGACTAGCTACGAGCAGTACTTC. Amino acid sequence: CATRNKGTSYEQYF.

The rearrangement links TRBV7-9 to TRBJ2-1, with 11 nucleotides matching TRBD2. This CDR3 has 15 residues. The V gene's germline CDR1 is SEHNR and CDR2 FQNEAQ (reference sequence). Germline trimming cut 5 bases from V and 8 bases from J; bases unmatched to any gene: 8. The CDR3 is CASSDTSGRIDEQFF. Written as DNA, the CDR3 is TGTGCCAGCAGCGACACTAGCGGGAGAATCGATGAGCAGTTCTTC.

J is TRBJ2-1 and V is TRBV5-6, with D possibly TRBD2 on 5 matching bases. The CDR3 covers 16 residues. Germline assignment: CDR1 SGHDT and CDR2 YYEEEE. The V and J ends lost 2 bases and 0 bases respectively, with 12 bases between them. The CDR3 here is CASSFDPGSSYNEQFF. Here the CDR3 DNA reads TGTGCCAGCAGCTTTGATCCGGGGAGCTCCTACAATGAGCAGTTCTTC. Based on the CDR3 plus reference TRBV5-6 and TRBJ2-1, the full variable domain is DAGVTQSPTHLIKTRGQQVTLRCSPKSGHDTVSWYQQALGQGPQFIFQYYEEEERQRGNFPDRFSGHQFPNYSSELNVNALLLGDSALYLCASSFDPGSSYNEQFFGPGTRLTVL.

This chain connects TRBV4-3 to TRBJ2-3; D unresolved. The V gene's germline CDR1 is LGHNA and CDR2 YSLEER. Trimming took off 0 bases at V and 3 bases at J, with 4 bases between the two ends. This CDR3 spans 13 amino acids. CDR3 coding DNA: TGCGCCAGCAGCCAAGAAAGTACAGATACGCAGTATTTT. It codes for CASSQESTDTQYF.

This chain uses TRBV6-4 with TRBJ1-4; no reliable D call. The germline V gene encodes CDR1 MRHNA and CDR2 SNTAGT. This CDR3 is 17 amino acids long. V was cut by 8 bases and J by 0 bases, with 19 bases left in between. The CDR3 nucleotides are TGTGCCAGCTCCCATTGTGCGTCCCGTCCAACTAATGAAAAACTGTTTTTT. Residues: CASSHCASRPTNEKLFF.

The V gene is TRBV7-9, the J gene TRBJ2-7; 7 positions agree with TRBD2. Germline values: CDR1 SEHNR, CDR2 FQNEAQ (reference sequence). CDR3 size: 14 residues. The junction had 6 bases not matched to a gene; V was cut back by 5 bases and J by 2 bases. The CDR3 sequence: CASSPGGLTYEQYF. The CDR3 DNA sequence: TGTGCCAGCAGCCCCGGGGGGTTGACCTACGAGCAGTACTTC. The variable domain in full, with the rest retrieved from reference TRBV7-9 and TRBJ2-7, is DTGVSQNPRHKITKRGQNVTFRCDPISEHNRLYWYRQTLGQGPEFLTYFQNEAQLEKSRLLSDRFSAERPKGSFSTLEIQRTEQGDSAMYLCASSPGGLTYEQYFGPGTRLTVT.

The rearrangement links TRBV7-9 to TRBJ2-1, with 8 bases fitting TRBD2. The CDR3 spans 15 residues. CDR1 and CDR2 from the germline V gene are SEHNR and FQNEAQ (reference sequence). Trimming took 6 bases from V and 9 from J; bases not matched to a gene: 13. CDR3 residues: CASRYQRERIGEQFF. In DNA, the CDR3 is TGTGCCAGCAGATATCAGCGGGAGAGAATCGGTGAGCAGTTCTTC.

This CDR3 reads CASSLGAGGGYQPQHF. The CDR3 nucleotides read TGTGCCAGCAGCTTAGGAGCAGGGGGAGGCTATCAGCCCCAGCATTTT. The rearrangement joins TRBV7-8 to TRBJ1-5; the match to TRBD1 covers 7 bases. This CDR3 has 16 residues. The germline gives CDR1 SGHVS, CDR2 FQNEAQ. V shed 1 base and J 5 bases; nucleotides not matched to a gene: 8.

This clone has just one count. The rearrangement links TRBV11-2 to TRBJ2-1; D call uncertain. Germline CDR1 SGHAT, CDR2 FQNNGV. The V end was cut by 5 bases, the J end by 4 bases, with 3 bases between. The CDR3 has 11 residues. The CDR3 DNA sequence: TGTGCCAGCAGCCATTACAATGAGCAGTTCTTC. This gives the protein CASSHYNEQFF.

The CDR3 DNA follows: TGTGCCAGCAGCTTAGGGGGGACAGTATACCAAGAGACCCAGTACTTC. Protein product: CASSLGGTVYQETQYF. The genes are TRBV7-2 and TRBJ2-5; 7 bases are a match to TRBD1. J gave up 0 bases and V 1 base, and 5 bases lay outside the gene matches. Germline lookup yields CDR1 SGHTA and CDR2 FQGNSA. The CDR3 has 16 amino acids.

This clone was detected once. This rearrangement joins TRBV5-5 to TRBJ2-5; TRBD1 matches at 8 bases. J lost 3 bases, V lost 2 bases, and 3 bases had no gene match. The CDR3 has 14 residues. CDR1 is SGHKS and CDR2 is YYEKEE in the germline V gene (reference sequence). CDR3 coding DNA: TGTGCCAGCAGCTTCCCAGGGGGCGAAGAGACCCAGTACTTC. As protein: CASSFPGGEETQYF.

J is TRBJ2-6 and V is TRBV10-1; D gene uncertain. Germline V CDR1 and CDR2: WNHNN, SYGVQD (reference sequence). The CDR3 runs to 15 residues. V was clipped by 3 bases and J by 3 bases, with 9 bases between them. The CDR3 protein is CASSEGRFGANVLTF. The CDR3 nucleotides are TGCGCCAGCAGTGAAGGCAGGTTTGGGGCCAACGTCCTGACTTTC.

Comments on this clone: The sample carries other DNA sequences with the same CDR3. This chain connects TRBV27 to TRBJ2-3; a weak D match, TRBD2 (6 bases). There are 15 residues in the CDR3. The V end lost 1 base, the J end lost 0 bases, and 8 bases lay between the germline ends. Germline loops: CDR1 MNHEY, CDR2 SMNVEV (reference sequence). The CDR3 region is CASSLFGGSTDTQYF. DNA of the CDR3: TGTGCCAGCAGTTTATTCGGGGGAAGCACAGATACGCAGTATTTT.

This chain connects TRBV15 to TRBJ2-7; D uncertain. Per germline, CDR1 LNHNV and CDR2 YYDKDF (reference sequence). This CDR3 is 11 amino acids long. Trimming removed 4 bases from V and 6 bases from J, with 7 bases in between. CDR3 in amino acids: CATSKGREQYF. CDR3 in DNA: TGTGCCACCAGCAAAGGACGCGAGCAGTACTTC.

CDR3 DNA sequence: TGCGCCAGCAGCTTGGAGGGGAGCAACCAAGAGACCCAGTACTTC. This encodes CASSLEGSNQETQYF. The chain uses TRBV5-1 and TRBJ2-5, with D perhaps being TRBD1 or TRBD2 (5 bases each). The CDR3 consists of 15 residues. Germline V gene data show CDR1 as SGHRS and CDR2 as YFSETQ. V was clipped by 0 bases and J by 0 bases, with 9 bases between them. The full variable domain, with the rest looked up from reference TRBV5-1 and TRBJ2-5, is KAGVTQTPRYLIKTRGQQVTLSCSPISGHRSVSWYQQTPGQGLQFLFEYFSETQRNKGNFPGRFSGRQFSNSRSEMNVSTLELGDSALYLCASSLEGSNQETQYFGPGTRLLVL.

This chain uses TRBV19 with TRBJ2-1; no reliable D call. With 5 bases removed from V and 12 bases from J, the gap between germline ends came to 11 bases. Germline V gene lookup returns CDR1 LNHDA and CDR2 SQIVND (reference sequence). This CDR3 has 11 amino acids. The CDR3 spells CASSSAKGQFF. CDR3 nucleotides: TGTGCCAGTAGTTCCGCCAAAGGGCAGTTCTTC.

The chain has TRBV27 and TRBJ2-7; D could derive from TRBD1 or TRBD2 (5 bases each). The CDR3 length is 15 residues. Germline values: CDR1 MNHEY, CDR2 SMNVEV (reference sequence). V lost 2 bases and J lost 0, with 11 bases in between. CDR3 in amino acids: CASSLMGESSYEQYF. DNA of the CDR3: TGTGCCAGCAGTTTAATGGGGGAAAGCTCCTACGAGCAGTACTTC.

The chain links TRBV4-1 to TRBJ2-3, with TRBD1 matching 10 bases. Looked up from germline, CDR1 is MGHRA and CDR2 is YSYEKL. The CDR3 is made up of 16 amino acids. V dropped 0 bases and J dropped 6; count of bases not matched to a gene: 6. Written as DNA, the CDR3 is TGCGCCAGCAGCCAAGATCTTGGGACAGGGGCCGATACGCAGTATTTT. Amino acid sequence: CASSQDLGTGADTQYF.

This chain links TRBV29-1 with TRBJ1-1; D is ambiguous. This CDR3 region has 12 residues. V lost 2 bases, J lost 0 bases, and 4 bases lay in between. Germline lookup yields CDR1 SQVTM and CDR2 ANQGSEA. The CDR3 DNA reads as TGCAGCGTTGAATTCCTGAACACTGAAGCTTTCTTT. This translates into CSVEFLNTEAFF. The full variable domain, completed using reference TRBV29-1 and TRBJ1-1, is SAVISQKPSRDICQRGTSLTIQCQVDSQVTMMFWYRQQPGQSLTLIATANQGSEATYESGFVIDKFPISRPNLTFSTLTVSNMSPEDSSIYLCSVEFLNTEAFFGQGTRLTVV.

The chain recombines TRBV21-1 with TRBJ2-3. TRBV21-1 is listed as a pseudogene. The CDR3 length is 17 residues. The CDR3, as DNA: TGTGCCAGCAGCGCCGAAAGTGGGGGAATTAGCACAGATACGCAGTATTTT. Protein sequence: CASSAESGGISTDTQYF.

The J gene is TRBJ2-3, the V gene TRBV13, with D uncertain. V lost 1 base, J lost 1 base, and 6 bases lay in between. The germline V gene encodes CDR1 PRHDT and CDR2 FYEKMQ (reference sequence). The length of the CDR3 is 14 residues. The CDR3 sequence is CASSLESGTDTQYF. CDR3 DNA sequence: TGTGCCAGCAGCTTAGAGTCCGGCACAGATACGCAGTATTTT. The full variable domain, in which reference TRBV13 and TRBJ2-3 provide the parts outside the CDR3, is AAGVIQSPRHLIKEKRETATLKCYPIPRHDTVYWYQQGPGQDPQFLISFYEKMQSDKGSIPDRFSAQQFSDYHSELNMSSLELGDSALYFCASSLESGTDTQYFGPGTRLTVL.